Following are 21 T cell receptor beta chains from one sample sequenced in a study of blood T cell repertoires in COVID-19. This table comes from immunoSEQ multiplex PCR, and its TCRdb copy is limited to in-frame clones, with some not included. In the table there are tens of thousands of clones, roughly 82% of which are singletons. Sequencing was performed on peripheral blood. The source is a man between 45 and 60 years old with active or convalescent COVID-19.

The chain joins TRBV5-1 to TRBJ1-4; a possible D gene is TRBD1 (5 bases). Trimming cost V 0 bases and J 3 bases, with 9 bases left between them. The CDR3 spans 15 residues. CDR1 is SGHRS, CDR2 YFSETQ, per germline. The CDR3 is CASSLVGDSNEKLFF. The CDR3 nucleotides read TGCGCCAGCAGCTTGGTAGGGGACTCTAATGAAAAACTGTTTTTT. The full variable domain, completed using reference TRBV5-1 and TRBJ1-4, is KAGVTQTPRYLIKTRGQQVTLSCSPISGHRSVSWYQQTPGQGLQFLFEYFSETQRNKGNFPGRFSGRQFSNSRSEMNVSTLELGDSALYLCASSLVGDSNEKLFFGSGTQLSVL.

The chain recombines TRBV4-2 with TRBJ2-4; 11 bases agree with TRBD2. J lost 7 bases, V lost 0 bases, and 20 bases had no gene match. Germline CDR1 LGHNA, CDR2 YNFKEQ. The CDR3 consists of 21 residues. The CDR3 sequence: CASSQDPPRIAGGPGGNIQYF. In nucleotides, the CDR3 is TGTGCCAGCAGCCAAGACCCCCCTAGGATAGCGGGGGGGCCAGGGGGGAACATTCAGTACTTC.

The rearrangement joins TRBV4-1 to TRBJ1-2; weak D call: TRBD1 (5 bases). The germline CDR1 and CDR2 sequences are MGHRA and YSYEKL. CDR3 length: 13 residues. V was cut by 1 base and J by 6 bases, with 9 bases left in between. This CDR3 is CASSQVTGDGYTF. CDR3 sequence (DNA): TGCGCCAGCAGCCAAGTTACGGGGGATGGCTACACCTTC.

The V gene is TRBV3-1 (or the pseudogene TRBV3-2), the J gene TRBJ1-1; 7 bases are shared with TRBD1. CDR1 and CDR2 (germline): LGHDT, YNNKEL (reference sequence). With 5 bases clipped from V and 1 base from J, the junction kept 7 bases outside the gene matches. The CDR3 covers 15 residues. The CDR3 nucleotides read TGTGCCAGCAGCGAATACAGGGGAAGGAACACTGAAGCTTTCTTT. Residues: CASSEYRGRNTEAFF.

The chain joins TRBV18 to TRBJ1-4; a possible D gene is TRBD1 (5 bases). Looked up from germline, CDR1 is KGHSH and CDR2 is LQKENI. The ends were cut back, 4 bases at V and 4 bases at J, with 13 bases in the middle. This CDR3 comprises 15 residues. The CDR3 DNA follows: TGTGCCAGCTCACTAGCTGGGGCCATTAATGAAAAACTGTTTTTT. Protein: CASSLAGAINEKLFF.

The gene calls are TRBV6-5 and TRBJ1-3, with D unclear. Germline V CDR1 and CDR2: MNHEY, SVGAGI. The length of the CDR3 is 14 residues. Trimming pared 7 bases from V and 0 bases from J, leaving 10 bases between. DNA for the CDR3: TGTGCCAGCACTTTAGCCTTCTCTGGAAACACCATATATTTT. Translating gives CASTLAFSGNTIYF.

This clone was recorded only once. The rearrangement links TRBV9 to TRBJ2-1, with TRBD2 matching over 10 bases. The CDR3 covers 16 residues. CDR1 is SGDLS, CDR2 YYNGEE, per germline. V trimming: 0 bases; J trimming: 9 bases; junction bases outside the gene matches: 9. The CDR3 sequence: CASSVGAAGGQSEQFF. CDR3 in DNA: TGTGCCAGCAGCGTAGGAGCAGCGGGGGGGCAATCTGAGCAGTTCTTC.

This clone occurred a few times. The CDR3 DNA reads as TGCAGCCATAACAGGGGCAATGAGCAGTTCTTC. It encodes CSHNRGNEQFF. The rearrangement links TRBV29-1 to TRBJ2-1; 7 nucleotides align to TRBD1. This CDR3 spans 11 amino acids. The ends lost 8 bases at V and 6 bases at J; junction bases unmatched: 4. CDR1 is SQVTM and CDR2 is ANQGSEA in the germline V gene.

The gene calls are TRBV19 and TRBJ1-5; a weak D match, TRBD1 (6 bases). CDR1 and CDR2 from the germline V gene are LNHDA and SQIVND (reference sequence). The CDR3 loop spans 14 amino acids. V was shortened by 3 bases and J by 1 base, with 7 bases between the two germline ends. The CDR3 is CASSMGQSNQPQHF. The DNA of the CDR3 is TGTGCCAGTAGTATGGGACAAAGCAATCAGCCCCAGCATTTT.

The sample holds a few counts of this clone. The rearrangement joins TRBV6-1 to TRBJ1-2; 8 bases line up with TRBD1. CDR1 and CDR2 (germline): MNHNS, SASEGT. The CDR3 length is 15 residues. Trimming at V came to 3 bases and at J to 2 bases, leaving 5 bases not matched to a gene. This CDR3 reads CASSDRDRKNYGYTF. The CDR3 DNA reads TGTGCCAGCAGTGACCGGGACAGGAAAAACTATGGCTACACCTTC.

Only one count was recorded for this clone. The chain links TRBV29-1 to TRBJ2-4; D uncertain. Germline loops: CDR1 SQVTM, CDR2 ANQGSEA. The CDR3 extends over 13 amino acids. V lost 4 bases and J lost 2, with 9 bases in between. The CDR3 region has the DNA TGCAGCGTTGCCCAGGAACCCAAAAACATTCAGTACTTC. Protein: CSVAQEPKNIQYF. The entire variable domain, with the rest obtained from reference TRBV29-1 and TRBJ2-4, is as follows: SAVISQKPSRDICQRGTSLTIQCQVDSQVTMMFWYRQQPGQSLTLIATANQGSEATYESGFVIDKFPISRPNLTFSTLTVSNMSPEDSSIYLCSVAQEPKNIQYFGAGTRLSVL.

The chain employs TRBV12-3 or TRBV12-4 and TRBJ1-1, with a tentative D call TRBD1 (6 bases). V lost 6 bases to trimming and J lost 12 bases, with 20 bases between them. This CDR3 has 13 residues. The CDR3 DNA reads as TGTGCCAGCAGACCCCTGGGGGCCCAAGGGACTTTCTTT. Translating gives CASRPLGAQGTFF.

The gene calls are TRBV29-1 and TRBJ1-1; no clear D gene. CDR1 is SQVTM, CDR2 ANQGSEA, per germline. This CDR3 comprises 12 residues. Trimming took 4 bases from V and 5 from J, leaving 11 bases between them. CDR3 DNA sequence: TGCAGCGTTGTGCGGGGAGGAACTGAAGCTTTCTTT. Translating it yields CSVVRGGTEAFF.

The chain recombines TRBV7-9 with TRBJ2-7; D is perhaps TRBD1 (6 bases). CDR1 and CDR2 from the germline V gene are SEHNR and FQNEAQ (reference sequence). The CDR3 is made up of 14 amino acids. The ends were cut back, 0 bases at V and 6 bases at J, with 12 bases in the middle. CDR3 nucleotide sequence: TGTGCCAGCAGCTTAGCTTCGGCAGGGGTCGAGCAGTACTTC. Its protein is CASSLASAGVEQYF.

The CDR3 loop is CASRFSGGARSTDTQYF. CDR3 DNA sequence: TGTGCCAGCAGGTTTAGCGGGGGGGCCAGGAGCACAGATACGCAGTATTTT. The chain combines TRBV27 with TRBJ2-3, with TRBD2 matching over 11 bases. Germline CDR1 and CDR2: MNHEY and SMNVEV (reference sequence). The CDR3 length is 17 residues. J gave up 0 bases and V 6 bases, and 8 bases lay outside the gene matches.

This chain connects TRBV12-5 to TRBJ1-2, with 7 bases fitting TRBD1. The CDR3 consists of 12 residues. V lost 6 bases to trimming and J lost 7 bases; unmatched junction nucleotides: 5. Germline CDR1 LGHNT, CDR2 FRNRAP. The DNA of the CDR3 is TGTGCTAGTGGCCCAGGGGGTACTGGCTACACCTTC. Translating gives CASGPGGTGYTF. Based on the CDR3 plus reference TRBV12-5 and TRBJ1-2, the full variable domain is DARVTQTPRHKVTEMGQEVTMRCQPILGHNTVFWYRQTMMQGLELLAYFRNRAPLDDSGMPKDRFSAEMPDATLATLKIQPSEPRDSAVYFCASGPGGTGYTFGSGTRLTVV.

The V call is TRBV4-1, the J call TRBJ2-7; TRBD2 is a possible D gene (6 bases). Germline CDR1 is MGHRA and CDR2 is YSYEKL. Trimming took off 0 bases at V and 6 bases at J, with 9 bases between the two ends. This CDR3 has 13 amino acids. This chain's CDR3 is CASSQEAGGEQYF. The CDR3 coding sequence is TGCGCCAGCAGCCAAGAGGCCGGGGGCGAGCAGTACTTC.

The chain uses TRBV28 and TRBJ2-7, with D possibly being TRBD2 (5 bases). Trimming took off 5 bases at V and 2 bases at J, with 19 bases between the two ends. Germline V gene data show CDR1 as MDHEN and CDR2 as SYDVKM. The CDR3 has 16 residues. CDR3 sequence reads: CASSPPEGWLPYEQYF. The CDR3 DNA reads TGTGCCAGCAGTCCCCCCGAGGGTTGGCTTCCCTACGAGCAGTACTTC.

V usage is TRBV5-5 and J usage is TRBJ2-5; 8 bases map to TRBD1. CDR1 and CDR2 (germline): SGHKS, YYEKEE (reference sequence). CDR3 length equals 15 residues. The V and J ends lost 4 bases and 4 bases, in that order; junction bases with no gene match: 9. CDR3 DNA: TGTGCCAGCAGCCCTGGACAGGGCGCCCCAGAGACCCAGTACTTC. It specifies CASSPGQGAPETQYF.

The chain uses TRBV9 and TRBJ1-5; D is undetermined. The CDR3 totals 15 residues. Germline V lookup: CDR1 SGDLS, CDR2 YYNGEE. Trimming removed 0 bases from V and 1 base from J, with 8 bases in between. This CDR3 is CASSVGSASNQPQHF. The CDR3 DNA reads TGTGCCAGCAGCGTAGGATCCGCGAGCAATCAGCCCCAGCATTTT.

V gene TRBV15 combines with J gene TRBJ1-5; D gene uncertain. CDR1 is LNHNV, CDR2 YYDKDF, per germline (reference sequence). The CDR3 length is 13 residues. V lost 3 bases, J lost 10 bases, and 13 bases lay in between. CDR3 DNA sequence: TGTGCCACCAGCAGTAGCCTGGACTTTCCCCAGCATTTT. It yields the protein CATSSSLDFPQHF.